The 2 T cell receptor beta chains listed next were all sequenced from one sample in a study of blood T cell repertoires in COVID-19. Sequenced by immunoSEQ multiplex PCR; TCRdb stores in-frame clones only, minus some. The table has about 53,000 clones, 70% to 85% seen once. Sequencing used peripheral blood. The receptors were sampled from a human donor in a cohort sampled during active COVID-19.

V and J are TRBV5-1 and TRBJ2-1; D unclear. V was shortened by 4 bases and J by 0 bases, with 17 bases between the two germline ends. Per germline, CDR1 SGHRS and CDR2 YFSETQ. This CDR3 region has 17 residues. The chain's CDR3 is CASSLRSPTSSYNEQFF. CDR3 in DNA: TGCGCCAGCAGCCTCCGCTCACCGACAAGCTCCTACAATGAGCAGTTCTTC.

The J gene is TRBJ2-1, the V gene TRBV6-5, with TRBD2 identical over 9 bases. V shed 5 bases, J shed 6 bases, and the junction held 8 bases outside the gene matches. Germline V gives CDR1 MNHEY, CDR2 SVGAGI. CDR3 length: 15 residues. CDR3 DNA: TGTGCCAGCAGTCCCGTAGCGGGGGCCTTCAATGAGCAGTTCTTC. It encodes CASSPVAGAFNEQFF.